The rows below give T cell receptor beta chains drawn from one sample of a study of shared clonotypes between healthy human individuals. TCRdb's table, derived via immunoSEQ multiplex PCR, lists solely in-frame clones and lacks some. Altogether about 2,200,000 clones are present, 93% being singletons, with the ten largest covering roughly 1.7%. Input material: naive CD8+ T cells from PBMCs. The origin of the receptors is a man younger than 35 in good health. Some clones in this sample may be carry-over from other donors' samples. The CDR3 runs from the conserved cysteine through the conserved F or W.

v_call	cdr3_aa
TRBV4-2	CASSQVGTGGGKLFF
TRBV9	CASSVTGTESYEQYF
TRBV19	CASSGDGRYNQPQHF
TRBV7-6	CASRGTVNTEAFF
TRBV27	CASTQDRTDTQYF
TRBV6-1	CASSDPSGRGYNEQFF
TRBV5-4	CASSLPRSAGEETQYF
TRBV9	CASSPSSGSYEQYF
TRBV4-1	CASSQPRRGVNTEAFF
TRBV18	CASSPMAVYEQYF
TRBV7-3	CASSFGQGRSGANVLTF
TRBV10-2	CASSEGTGRRGHEQYF
TRBV5-1	CASSFQREGGGETQYF
TRBV27	CASGLAGALDTQYF
TRBV7-8	CASSLEAAGAYNEQFF
TRBV14	CASSPNRGGNYGYTF
TRBV6-4	CASSVTTTGGYPSSYNEQFF
TRBV9	CASSLLEGTYNEQFF
TRBV19	CASSIRDSHTDTQYF
TRBV29-1	CSVLPLGSGNEQYF
TRBV27	CASSSTHSNQPQHF
TRBV27	CASSLGSYGEQFF
TRBV12-5	CASGLVPSAGTADNEQFF
TRBV19	CASNELAASLGGYTF
TRBV7-6	CASSAGGSDTEAFF
TRBV4-1	CASSQDSLGRGYEQYF
TRBV27	CASSYGQNYEQYF
TRBV5-6	CASSSGPYEQYF
TRBV10-3	CAISEKGPAGGYEQYF
TRBV7-8	CASSVGQANEQYF
TRBV5-1	CASSLRQTAAGEQFF
TRBV2	CASSVMVTSYNEQFF
TRBV9	CASSVTLAGHNEQFF
TRBV9	CASSPRDRVNGYTF
TRBV9	CASTRDRGNTEAFF
TRBV5-5	CASSLPGTGVHEQYF
TRBV19	CASSILLSGSRNEQFF
TRBV10-2	CASSEFRGGNQPQHF
TRBV6-1	CASSEFIFGSGQNEQFF
TRBV4-1	CASSPRQGGSEQYF
TRBV28	CASSLIVASGSHEQYF
TRBV29-1	CSVELGNTEAFF
TRBV27	CASSFMAGYQPQHF
TRBV5-1	CASRSDEREVPTDTQYF
TRBV13	CASGLGVGSGYTF
TRBV7-2	CASSGLSGREYF
TRBV2	CASSVGGRVYEQYF
TRBV13	CASSLGSAGYEQYF
TRBV28	CASSSVHTGGGGQPQHF
TRBV7-2	CASSFVGVEFF
TRBV7-6	CASSFSGLAGAGEQFF